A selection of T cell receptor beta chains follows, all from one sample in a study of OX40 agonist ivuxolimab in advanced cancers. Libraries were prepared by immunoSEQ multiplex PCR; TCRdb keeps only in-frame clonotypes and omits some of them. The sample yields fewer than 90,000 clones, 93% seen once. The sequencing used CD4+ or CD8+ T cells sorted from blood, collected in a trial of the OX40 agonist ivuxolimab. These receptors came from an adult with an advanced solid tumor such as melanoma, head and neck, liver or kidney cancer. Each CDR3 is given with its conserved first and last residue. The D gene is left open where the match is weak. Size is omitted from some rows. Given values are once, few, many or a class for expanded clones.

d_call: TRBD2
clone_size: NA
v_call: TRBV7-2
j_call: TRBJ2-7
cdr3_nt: TGTGCCAGCAGTTCACGGGAGGGCGGACCCTACGAGCAGTACTTC
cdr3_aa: CASSSREGGPYEQYF

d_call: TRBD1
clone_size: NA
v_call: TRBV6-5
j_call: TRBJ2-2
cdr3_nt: TGTGCCAGCAGTTACCCGGGACAGCTGAACACCGGGGAGCTGTTTTTT
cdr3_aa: CASSYPGQLNTGELFF

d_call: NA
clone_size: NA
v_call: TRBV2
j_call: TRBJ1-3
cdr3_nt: TGTGCCAGCACGACGGGGACTGGAAACACCATATATTTT
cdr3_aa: CASTTGTGNTIYF

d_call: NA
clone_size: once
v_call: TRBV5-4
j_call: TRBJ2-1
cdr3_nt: TGTGCCAGCAGCTCCCGACTAGTTCATCCCAATGAGCAGTTCTTC
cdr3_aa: CASSSRLVHPNEQFF

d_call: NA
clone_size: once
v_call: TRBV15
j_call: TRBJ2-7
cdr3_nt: TGTGCCACCAGCAACCCGCCAGGGTACTACGAGCAGTACTTC
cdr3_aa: CATSNPPGYYEQYF

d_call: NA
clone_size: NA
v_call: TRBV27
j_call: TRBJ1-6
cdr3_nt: TGTGCCAGCAGTTTTTATGGTAATTCACCCCTCCACTTT
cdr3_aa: CASSFYGNSPLHF

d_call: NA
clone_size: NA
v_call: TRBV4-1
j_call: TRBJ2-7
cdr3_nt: TGCGCCAGCAGCCAAGATAGAAGTGACCACTACGAGCAGTACTTC
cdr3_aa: CASSQDRSDHYEQYF

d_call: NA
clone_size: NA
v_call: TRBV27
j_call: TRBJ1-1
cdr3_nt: TGTGCCAGCAGTTTGGCCGGGAGAGCTTTCTTT
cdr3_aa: CASSLAGRAFF

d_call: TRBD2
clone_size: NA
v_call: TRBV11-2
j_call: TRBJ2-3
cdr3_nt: TGTGCCAGCTTGGGCGGGGGGGCCTCAAATACGCAGTATTTT
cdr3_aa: CASLGGGASNTQYF

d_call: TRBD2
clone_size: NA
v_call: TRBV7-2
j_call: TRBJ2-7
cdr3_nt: TGTGCCAGCAGCCCGGGACTAGCGAGGGACTACGAGCAGTACTTC
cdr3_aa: CASSPGLARDYEQYF

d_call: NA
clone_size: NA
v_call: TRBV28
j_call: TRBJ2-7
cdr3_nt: TGTGCCAGCAGTTTCGGATTCCTCGAGCAGTACTTC
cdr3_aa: CASSFGFLEQYF

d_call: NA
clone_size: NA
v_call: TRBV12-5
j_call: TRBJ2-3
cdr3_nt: TGTGCTAGTGGTTTGGAAGGGAGCACAGATACGCAGTATTTT
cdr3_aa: CASGLEGSTDTQYF

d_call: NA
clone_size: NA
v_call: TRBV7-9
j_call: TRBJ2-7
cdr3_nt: TGTGCCAGCAGCTTTGGCAGGGACGACTACGAGCAGTACTTC
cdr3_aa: CASSFGRDDYEQYF

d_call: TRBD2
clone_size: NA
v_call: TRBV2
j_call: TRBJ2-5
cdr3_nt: TGTGCCAGCAGTGATAGCGGGGGGCAAGAGACCCAGTACTTC
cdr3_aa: CASSDSGGQETQYF

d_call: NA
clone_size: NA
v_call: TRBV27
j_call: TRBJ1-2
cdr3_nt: TGTGCCAGCAGCGCGACAGCGATCTATGGCTACACCTTC
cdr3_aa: CASSATAIYGYTF

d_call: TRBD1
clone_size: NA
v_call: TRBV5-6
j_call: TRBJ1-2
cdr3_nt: TGTGCCAGCAGCTTCGGGACAGGGCATAATGGCTACACCTTC
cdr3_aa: CASSFGTGHNGYTF

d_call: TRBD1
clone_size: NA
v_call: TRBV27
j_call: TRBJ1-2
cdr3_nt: TGTGCCAGCAGTCCCGGGACAGCCTTCTATGGCTACACCTTC
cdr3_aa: CASSPGTAFYGYTF

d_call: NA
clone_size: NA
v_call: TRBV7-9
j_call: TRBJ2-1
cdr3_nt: TGTGCCAGCAGCTCCCTAGAGAGAAATGAGCAGTTCTTC
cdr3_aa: CASSSLERNEQFF

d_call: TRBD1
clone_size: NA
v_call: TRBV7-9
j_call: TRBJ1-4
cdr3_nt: TGTGCCAGCAGCTTACGGGGGACAGGGAGTAGAACTAATGAAAAACTGTTTTTT
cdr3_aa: CASSLRGTGSRTNEKLFF

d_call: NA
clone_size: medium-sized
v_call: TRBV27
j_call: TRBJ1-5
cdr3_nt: TGTGCCAGCAGTTTAAGTAACTCTGGCAGCAATCAGCCCCAGCATTTT
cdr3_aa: CASSLSNSGSNQPQHF

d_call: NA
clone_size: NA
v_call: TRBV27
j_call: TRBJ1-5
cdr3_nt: TGTGCCAGCAGTTTATCGATAGCCCAGCCCCAGCATTTT
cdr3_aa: CASSLSIAQPQHF

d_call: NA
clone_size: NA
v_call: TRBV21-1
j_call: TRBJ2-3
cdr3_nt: TGTGCCAGCAGCAAAGGGGGACTAGCGGGGTACACAGATACGCAGTATTTT
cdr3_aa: CASSKGGLAGYTDTQYF

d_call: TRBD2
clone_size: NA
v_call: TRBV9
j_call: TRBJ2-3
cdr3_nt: TGTGCCAGCAGCCCTGTATTAAGCGGGGGCACAGATACGCAGTATTTT
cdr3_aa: CASSPVLSGGTDTQYF

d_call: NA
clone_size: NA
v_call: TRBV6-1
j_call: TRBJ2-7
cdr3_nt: TGTGCCAGCAGTGAATTCCAGGGGAGCTCCTACGAGCAGTACTTC
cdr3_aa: CASSEFQGSSYEQYF